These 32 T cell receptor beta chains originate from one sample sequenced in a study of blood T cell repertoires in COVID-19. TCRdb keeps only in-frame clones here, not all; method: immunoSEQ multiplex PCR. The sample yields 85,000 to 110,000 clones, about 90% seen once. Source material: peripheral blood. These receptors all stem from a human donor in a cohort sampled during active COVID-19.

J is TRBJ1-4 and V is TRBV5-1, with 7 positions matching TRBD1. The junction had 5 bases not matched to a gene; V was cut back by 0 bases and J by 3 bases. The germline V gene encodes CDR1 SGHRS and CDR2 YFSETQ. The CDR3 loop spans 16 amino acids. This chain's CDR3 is CASSLVAGGSNEKLFF. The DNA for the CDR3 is TGCGCCAGCAGCTTGGTGGCAGGGGGATCTAATGAAAAACTGTTTTTT.

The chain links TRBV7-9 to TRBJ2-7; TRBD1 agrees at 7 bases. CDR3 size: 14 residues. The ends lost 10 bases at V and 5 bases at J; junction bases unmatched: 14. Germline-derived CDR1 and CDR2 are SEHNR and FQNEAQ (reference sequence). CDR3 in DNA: TGTGCCACGGACCAGGGGGTCGCTCCCCACGAGCAGTACTTC. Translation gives CATDQGVAPHEQYF.

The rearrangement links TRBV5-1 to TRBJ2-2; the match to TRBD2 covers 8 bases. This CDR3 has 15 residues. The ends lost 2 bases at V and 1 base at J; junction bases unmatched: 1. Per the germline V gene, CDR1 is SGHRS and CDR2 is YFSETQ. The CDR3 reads CASSFSGVNTGELFF. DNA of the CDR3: TGCGCCAGCAGCTTTAGCGGGGTGAACACCGGGGAGCTGTTTTTT.

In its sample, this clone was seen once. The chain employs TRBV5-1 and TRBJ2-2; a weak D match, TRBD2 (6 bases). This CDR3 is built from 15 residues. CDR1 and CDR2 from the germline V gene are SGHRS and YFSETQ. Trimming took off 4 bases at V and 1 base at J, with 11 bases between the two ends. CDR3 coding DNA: TGCGCCAGCAGCCGACTAGGGAGGAACACCGGGGAGCTGTTTTTT. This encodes CASSRLGRNTGELFF.

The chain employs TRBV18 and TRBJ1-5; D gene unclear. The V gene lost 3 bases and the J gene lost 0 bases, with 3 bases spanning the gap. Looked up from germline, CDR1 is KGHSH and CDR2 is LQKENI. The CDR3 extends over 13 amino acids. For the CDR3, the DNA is TGTGCCAGCTCACCGAGTAGCAATCAGCCCCAGCATTTT. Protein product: CASSPSSNQPQHF.

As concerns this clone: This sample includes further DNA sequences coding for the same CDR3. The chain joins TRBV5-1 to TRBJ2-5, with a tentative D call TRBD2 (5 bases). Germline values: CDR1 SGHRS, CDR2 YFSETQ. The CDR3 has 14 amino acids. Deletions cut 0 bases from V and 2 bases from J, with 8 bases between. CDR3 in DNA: TGCGCCAGCAGCTTGGGAGCGGCACAAGAGACCCAGTACTTC. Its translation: CASSLGAAQETQYF.

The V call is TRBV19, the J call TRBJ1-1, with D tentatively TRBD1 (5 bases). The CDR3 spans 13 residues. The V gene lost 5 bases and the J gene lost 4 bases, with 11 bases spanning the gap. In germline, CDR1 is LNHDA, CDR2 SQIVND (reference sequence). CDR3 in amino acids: CASSARQGTEAFF. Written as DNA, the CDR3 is TGTGCCAGTAGTGCACGTCAGGGCACTGAAGCTTTCTTT.

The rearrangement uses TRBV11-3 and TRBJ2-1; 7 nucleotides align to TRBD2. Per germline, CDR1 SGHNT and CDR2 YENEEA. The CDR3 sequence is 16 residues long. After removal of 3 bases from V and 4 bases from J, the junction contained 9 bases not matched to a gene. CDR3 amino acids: CASSFRGGSTYNEQFF. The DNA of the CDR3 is TGTGCCAGCAGCTTTAGGGGCGGGAGTACGTACAATGAGCAGTTCTTC. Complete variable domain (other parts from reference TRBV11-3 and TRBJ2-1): EAGVVQSPRYKIIEKKQPVAFWCNPISGHNTLYWYLQNLGQGPELLIRYENEEAVDDSQLPKDRFSAERLKGVDSTLKIQPAELGDSAVYLCASSFRGGSTYNEQFFGPGTRLTVL.

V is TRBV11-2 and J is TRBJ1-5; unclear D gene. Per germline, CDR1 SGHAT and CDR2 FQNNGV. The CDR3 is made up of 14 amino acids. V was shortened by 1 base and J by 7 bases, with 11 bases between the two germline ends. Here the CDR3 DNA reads TGTGCCAGCAGCTTAGGGTCTAGTGGACAGCCCCAGCATTTT. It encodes CASSLGSSGQPQHF. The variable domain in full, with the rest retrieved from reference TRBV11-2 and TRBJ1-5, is EAGVAQSPRYKIIEKRQSVAFWCNPISGHATLYWYQQILGQGPKLLIQFQNNGVVDDSQLPKDRFSAERLKGVDSTLKIQPAKLEDSAVYLCASSLGSSGQPQHFGDGTRLSIL.

CDR3 nucleotides: TGCGCCAGCAGCTTGGTTCTCCCCGGGGTTGACGGCTACACCTTC. Its protein is CASSLVLPGVDGYTF. This sequence joins TRBV5-1 and TRBJ1-2; D ambiguous. CDR1 is SGHRS and CDR2 is YFSETQ in the germline V gene. The CDR3 is made up of 15 amino acids. The ends were cut back, 0 bases at V and 8 bases at J, with 17 bases in the middle. Full variable domain (rest looked up from reference TRBV5-1 and TRBJ1-2): KAGVTQTPRYLIKTRGQQVTLSCSPISGHRSVSWYQQTPGQGLQFLFEYFSETQRNKGNFPGRFSGRQFSNSRSEMNVSTLELGDSALYLCASSLVLPGVDGYTFGSGTRLTVV.

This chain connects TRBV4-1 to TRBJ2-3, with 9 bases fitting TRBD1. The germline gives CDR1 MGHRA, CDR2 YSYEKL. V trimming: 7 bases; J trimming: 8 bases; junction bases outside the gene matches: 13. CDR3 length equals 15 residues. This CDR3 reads CASKSRTGELATQYF. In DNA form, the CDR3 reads TGCGCCAGCAAGTCACGGACAGGGGAACTAGCTACGCAGTATTTT.

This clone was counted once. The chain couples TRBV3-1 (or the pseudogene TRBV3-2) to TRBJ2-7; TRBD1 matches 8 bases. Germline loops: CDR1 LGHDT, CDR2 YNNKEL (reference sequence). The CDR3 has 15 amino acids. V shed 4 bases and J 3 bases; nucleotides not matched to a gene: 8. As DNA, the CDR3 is TGTGCCAGCAGCCGGGCGGGACAGGCGTTCTACGAGCAGTACTTC. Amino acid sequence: CASSRAGQAFYEQYF.

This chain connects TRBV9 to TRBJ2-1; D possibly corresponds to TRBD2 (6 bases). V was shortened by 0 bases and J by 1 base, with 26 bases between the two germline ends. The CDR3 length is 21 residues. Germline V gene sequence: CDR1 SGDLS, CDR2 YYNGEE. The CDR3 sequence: CASSVGWPGVAGHSSYNEQFF. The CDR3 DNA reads TGTGCCAGCAGCGTAGGTTGGCCGGGGGTTGCGGGGCATTCATCCTACAATGAGCAGTTCTTC.

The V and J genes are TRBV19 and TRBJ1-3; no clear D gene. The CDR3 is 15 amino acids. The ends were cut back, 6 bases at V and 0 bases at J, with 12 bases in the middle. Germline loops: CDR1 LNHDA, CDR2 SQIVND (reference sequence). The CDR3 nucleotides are TGTGCCAGTAGCATTCCGGGAAGCTCTGGAAACACCATATATTTT. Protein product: CASSIPGSSGNTIYF.

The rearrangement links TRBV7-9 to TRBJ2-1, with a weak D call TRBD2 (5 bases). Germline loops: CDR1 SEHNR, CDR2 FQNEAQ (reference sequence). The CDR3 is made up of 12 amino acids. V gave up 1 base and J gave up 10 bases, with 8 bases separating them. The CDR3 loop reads CASSLGEREQFF. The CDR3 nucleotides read TGTGCCAGCAGCTTAGGGGAGCGGGAGCAGTTCTTC.

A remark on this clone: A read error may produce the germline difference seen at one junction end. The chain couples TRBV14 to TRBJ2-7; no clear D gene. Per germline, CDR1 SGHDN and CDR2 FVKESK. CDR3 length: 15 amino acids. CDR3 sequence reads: CASSQVPGISYEQYF. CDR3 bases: TGTGCCAGCAGTCAAGTGCCAGGTATCTCCTACGAGCAGTACTTC.

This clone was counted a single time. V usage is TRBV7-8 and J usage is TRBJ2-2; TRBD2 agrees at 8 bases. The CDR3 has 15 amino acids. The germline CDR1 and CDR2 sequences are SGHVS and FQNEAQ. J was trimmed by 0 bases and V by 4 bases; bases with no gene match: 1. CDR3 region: CASSSTSANTGELFF. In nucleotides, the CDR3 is TGTGCCAGCAGCTCGACTAGCGCGAACACCGGGGAGCTGTTTTTT. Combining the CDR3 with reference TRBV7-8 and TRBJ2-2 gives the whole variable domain GAGVSQSPRYKVAKRGQDVALRCDPISGHVSLFWYQQALGQGPEFLTYFQNEAQLDKSGLPSDRFFAERPEGSVSTLKIQRTQQEDSAVYLCASSSTSANTGELFFGEGSRLTVL.

The CDR3 loop is CASSQDTQGSGELFF. In nucleotides, the CDR3 is TGCGCCAGCAGCCAAGATACCCAGGGGTCCGGGGAGCTGTTTTTT. The chain links TRBV4-1 to TRBJ2-2; D perhaps matches TRBD1 (6 bases). V was pared by 0 bases and J by 6 bases, with 11 bases between. The germline V gene encodes CDR1 MGHRA and CDR2 YSYEKL. CDR3 length: 15 amino acids.

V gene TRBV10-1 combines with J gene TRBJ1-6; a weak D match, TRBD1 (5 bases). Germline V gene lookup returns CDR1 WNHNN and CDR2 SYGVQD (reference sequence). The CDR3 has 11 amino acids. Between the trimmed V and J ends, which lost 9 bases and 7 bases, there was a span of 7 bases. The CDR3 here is CARHRNSPLHF. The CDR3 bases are TGCGCCAGACACAGGAATTCACCCCTCCACTTT.

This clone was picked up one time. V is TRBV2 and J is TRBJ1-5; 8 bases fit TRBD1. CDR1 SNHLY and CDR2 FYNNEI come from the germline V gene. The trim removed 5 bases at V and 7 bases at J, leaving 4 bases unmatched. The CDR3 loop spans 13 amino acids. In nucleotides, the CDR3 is TGTGCCAGCAGTTTGACAGGGGTCCAGCCCCAGCATTTT. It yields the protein CASSLTGVQPQHF.

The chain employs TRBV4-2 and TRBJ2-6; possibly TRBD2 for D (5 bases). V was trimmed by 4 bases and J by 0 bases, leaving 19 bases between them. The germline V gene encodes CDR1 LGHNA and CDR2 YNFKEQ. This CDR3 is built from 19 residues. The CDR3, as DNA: TGTGCCAGCAGCCCGGAGTTCGGGGAGCCCCTCTCTGGGGCCAACGTCCTGACTTTC. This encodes CASSPEFGEPLSGANVLTF.

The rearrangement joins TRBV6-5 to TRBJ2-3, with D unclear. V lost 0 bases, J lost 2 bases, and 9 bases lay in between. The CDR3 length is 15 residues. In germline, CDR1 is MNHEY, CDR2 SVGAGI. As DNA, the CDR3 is TGTGCCAGCAGTTACTCAGAGGATATCACAGATACGCAGTATTTT. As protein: CASSYSEDITDTQYF.

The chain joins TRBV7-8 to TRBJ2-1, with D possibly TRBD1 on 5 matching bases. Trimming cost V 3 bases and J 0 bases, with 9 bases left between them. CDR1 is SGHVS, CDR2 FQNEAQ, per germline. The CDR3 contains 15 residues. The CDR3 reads CASSFTGLSYNEQFF. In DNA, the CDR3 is TGTGCCAGCAGCTTTACAGGTCTCTCCTACAATGAGCAGTTCTTC.

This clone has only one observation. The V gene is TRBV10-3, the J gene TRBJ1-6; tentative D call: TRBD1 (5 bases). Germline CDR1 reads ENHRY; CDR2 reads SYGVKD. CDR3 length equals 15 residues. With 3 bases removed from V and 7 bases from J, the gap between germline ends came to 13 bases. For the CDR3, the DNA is TGTGCCATCAGTGAAGGTCAGGGAGGCAATTCACCCCTCCACTTT. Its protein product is CAISEGQGGNSPLHF.

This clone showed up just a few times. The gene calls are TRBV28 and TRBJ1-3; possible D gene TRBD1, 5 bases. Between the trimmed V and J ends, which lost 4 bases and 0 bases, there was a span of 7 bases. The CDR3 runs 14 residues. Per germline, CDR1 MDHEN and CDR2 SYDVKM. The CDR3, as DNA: TGTGCCAGCAGTTACAGGTTCTCTGGAAACACCATATATTTT. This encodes CASSYRFSGNTIYF.

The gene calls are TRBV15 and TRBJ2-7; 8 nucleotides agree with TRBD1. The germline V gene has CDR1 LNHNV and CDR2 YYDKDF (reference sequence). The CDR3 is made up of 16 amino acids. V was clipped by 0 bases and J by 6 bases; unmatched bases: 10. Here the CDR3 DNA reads TGTGCCACCAGCAGAGATTGGGGAACAACAGGGGGCGAGCAGTACTTC. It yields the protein CATSRDWGTTGGEQYF.

Here the CDR3 reads CASSSSYGYTF. CDR3 nucleotide sequence: TGTGCCAGCAGCTCTTCCTATGGCTACACCTTC. The chain combines TRBV7-9 with TRBJ1-2; D call uncertain. Germline CDR1 SEHNR, CDR2 FQNEAQ (reference sequence). This CDR3 comprises 11 residues. V was shortened by 4 bases and J by 4 bases, with 4 bases between the two germline ends. Supplemented by reference TRBV7-9 and TRBJ1-2, the full variable domain reads DTGVSQNPRHKITKRGQNVTFRCDPISEHNRLYWYRQTLGQGPEFLTYFQNEAQLEKSRLLSDRFSAERPKGSFSTLEIQRTEQGDSAMYLCASSSSYGYTFGSGTRLTVV.

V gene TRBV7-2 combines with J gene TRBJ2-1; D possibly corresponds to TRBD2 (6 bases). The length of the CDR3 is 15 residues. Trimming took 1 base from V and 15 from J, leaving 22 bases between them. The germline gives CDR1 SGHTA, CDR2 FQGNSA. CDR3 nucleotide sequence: TGTGCCAGCAGCTTAGGTGGGGGACTCTGGGACTTGCCGTTCTTC. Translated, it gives CASSLGGGLWDLPFF.

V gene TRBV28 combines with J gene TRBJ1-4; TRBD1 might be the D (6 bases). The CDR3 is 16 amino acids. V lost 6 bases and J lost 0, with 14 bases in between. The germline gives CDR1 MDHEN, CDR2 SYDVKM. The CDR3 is CASSYRGASTNEKLFF. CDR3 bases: TGTGCCAGCAGCTACCGGGGGGCATCAACTAATGAAAAACTGTTTTTT.

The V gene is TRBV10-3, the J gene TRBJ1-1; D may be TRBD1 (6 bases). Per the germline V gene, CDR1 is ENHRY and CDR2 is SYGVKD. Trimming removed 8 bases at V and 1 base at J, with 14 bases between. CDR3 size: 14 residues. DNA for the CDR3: TGTGCCATCTGGAACAGGGAGAGGAACACTGAAGCTTTCTTT. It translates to CAIWNRERNTEAFF.

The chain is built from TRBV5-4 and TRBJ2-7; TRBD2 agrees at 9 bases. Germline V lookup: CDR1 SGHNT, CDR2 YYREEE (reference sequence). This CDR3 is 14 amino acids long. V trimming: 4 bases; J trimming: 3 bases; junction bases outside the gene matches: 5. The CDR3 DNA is TGTGCCAGCAGCGACAGCGGGGGGAGCTACGAGCAGTACTTC. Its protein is CASSDSGGSYEQYF.

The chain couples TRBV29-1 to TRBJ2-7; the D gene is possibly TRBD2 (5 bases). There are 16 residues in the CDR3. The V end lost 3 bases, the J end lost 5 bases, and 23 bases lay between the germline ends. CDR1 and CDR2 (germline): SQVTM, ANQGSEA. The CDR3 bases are TGCAGCGTTGAGGCGGTTGGCAGGAGGAGTGTGAACGAGCAGTACTTC. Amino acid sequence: CSVEAVGRRSVNEQYF.